This TCR beta chain was sequenced in a study of type 1 regulatory T cells. Study context: This in vitro CD4 product, T-allo10, is enriched for Tr1 cells and alloantigen-specific.

T-allo10 cells from the graft donor were described as anergic, host-alloantigen-specific, and alloantigen-specific suppressors. TCRdb re-called the reads with MiXCR, one entry per CDR3 protein. The profile shows roughly 25,000 distinct CDR3 sequences, approximately 77% of them singletons. Details on this clonotype: Antigen unknown.

J was trimmed by 1 base and V by 5 bases; bases with no gene match: 6. The CDR3 extends over 15 amino acids. The germline V gene encodes CDR1 SGHRS and CDR2 YFSETQ. The sequence was obtained from a human donor in good health. The chain is built from TRBV5-1 and TRBJ1-5; 7 positions agree with TRBD1. The specimen was cultured T cells, either the whole culture or a sorted T cell fraction (not recorded which). As for subset: Tr1-enriched cell product generated in vitro against host alloantigens. CDR3 sequence: CASSQSGGSNQPQHF. The CDR3 bases are TGCGCCAGCAGTCAGTCAGGGGGGAGCAATCAGCCCCAGCATTTT. Based on the CDR3 plus reference TRBV5-1 and TRBJ1-5, the full variable domain is KAGVTQTPRYLIKTRGQQVTLSCSPISGHRSVSWYQQTPGQGLQFLFEYFSETQRNKGNFPGRFSGRQFSNSRSEMNVSTLELGDSALYLCASSQSGGSNQPQHFGDGTRLSIL.